This T cell receptor beta chain is from a study of cytomegalovirus exposure and HLA in healthy donors. Study-wide results and limits: Only CMV serostatus was available as immune exposure information. Researchers catalogued some 160 TCR beta chains as cytomegalovirus-associated.

This PCR relied on a set of 60 Vbeta primers and 13 Jbeta primers. Method: immunoSEQ multiplex PCR; TCRdb's copy keeps in-frame clones and lacks some. The table includes under 200,000 clones, about 80% detected once. The CDR3 totals 16 residues. V lost 6 bases and J lost 0; bases outside the gene matches: 9. The germline gives CDR1 KGHSH, CDR2 LQKENI. Notes on this clone: Antigen specificity is unknown.

The receptor was derived from a man under 40 in good health and CMV-seronegative. Input material: PBMCs. The genes are TRBV18 and TRBJ2-7; 9 bases map to TRBD1. Written as DNA, the CDR3 is TGTGCCAGCTCCAAAATACCGGGACAGGGCTCCTACGAGCAGTACTTC. Amino acid sequence: CASSKIPGQGSYEQYF. The whole variable domain, filled in from reference TRBV18 and TRBJ2-7, reads NAGVMQNPRHLVRRRGQEARLRCSPMKGHSHVYWYRQLPEEGLKFMVYLQKENIIDESGMPKERFSAEFPKEGPSILRIQQVVRGDSAAYFCASSKIPGQGSYEQYFGPGTRLTVT.